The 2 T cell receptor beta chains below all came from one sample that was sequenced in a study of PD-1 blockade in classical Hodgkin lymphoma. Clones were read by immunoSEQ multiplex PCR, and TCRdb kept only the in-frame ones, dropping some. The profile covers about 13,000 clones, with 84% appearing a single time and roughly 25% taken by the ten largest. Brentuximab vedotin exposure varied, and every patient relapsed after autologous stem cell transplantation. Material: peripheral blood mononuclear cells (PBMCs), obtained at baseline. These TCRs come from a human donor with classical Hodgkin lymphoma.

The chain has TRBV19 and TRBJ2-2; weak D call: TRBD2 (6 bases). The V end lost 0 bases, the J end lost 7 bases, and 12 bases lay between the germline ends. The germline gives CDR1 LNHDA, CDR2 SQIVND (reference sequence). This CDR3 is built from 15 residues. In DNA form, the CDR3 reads TGTGCCAGTAGTATAGATAGGAGGGGTCTCGGGGAGCTGTTTTTT. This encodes CASSIDRRGLGELFF. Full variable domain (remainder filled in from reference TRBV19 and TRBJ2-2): DGGITQSPKYLFRKEGQNVTLSCEQNLNHDAMYWYRQDPGQGLRLIYYSQIVNDFQKGDIAEGYSVSREKKESFPLTVTSAQKNPTAFYLCASSIDRRGLGELFFGEGSRLTVL.

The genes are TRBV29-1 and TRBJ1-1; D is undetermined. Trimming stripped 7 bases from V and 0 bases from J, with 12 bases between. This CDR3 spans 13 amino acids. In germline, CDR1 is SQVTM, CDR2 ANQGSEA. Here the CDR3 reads CSEHPAMNTEAFF. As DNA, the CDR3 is TGCAGCGAACATCCGGCGATGAACACTGAAGCTTTCTTT.